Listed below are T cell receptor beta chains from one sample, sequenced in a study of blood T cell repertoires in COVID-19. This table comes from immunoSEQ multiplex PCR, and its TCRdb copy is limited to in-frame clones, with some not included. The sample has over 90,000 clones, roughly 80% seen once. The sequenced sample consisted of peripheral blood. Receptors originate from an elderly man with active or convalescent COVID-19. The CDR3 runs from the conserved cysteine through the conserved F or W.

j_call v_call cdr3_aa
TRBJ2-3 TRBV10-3 CAISDGRGGPDTQYF
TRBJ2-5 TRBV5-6 CASSGDRGNQETQYF
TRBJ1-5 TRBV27 CASSLSTGPNQPQHF
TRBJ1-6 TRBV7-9 CASSSTGQYNSPLHF
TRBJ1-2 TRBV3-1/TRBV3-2 CASSQGRQGIVGGYTF
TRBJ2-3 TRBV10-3 CAISGGPGRADTQYF
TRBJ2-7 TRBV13 CASSLISGGAYEQYF
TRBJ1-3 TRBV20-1 CSARTGDTIYF
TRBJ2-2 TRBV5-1 CASSLDLAGNTGELFF
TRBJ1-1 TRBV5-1 CASSLAGERGTEAFF
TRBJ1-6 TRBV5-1 CASSIEGQHNSPLHF
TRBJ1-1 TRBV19 CASSMNRPSTEAFF
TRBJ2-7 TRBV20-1 CSAKEYYEQYF
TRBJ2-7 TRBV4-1 CASSGGQGISYEQYF
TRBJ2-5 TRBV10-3 CAISARDSGVETQYF
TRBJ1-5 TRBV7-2 CASSQDGRLQPQHF
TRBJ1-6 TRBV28 CASSPPRGRGSPLHF
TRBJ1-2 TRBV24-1 CATSDSDRYGYTF
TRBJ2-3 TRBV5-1 CASSWTPRGDTQYF
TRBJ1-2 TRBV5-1 CASSFNNYGYTF
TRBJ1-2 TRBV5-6 CASSLFLGTGVYGYTF
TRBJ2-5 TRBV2 CASSEILAQETQYF
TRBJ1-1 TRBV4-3 CASSRRFTGINTEAFF
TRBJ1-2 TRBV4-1 CASSQGQGYTF
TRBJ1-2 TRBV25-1 CASSPEGVIYGYTF
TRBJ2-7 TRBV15 CATSRDGTALIFEQYF